This note documents a single TCR beta chain sequence. Donors were grouped by their self-reported clinical history. Losses at the gene ends were 6 bases for V and 8 bases for J; bases not matched to a gene: 11. Germline CDR1 and CDR2: SNHLY and FYNNEI. The CDR3 length is 15 residues. The data derive from a study of blood T cell repertoires in COVID-19. Study-level information: Sites across the United States, Italy and Spain contributed samples from acute and convalescent COVID-19.

Authors' data handling: The authors estimated nucleated cell counts from reference gene primer amplification. Data came from immunoSEQ multiplex PCR; TCRdb stores just in-frame clones and leaves some out. V and J calls and clone size come straight from that table; D and trimming were deduced from the DNA. The sample lists about 320,000 clones; roughly 87% were seen once. The TCR comes from a woman in her thirties who had recovered from COVID-19. The chain links TRBV2 to TRBJ1-4; 8 nucleotides agree with TRBD1. The sample consisted of PBMCs or T cells enriched from blood (not recorded which). The CDR3 sequence is CASRKADREVEKLFF. The CDR3 DNA is TGTGCCAGCAGGAAGGCGGACAGGGAGGTAGAAAAACTGTTTTTT.